This T cell receptor beta chain derives from a study of shared clonotypes between healthy human individuals. With regard to this clone: Its cognate antigen is unknown.

This table comes from immunoSEQ multiplex PCR, and its TCRdb copy is limited to in-frame clones, with some not included. The table lists some 900,000 clones, more than 75% of them singletons. The investigators split CD4+ cells into a CD45RA+ naive subset and a CD45RA-negative memory subset. The CDR3 has 15 amino acids. Germline V gene data show CDR1 as SGHRS and CDR2 as YFSETQ. Trimming at V came to 0 bases and at J to 7 bases, leaving 8 bases not matched to a gene. Study-wide points: Even with large depth, rarefaction showed that sorted-subset sequencing was incomplete.

The TCR comes from a man between 18 and 29 years old in good health. Sequencing used memory CD4+ T cells sorted from blood. Noted subset: CD45RA-negative fraction. The chain is built from TRBV5-1 and TRBJ1-2, with 8 bases aligning to TRBD1. CDR3 sequence: CASSLDGRGQGGYTF. The CDR3 nucleotides read TGCGCCAGCAGCTTGGACGGCAGGGGGCAGGGTGGCTACACCTTC.